This T cell receptor beta chain emerged from a study of blood T cell repertoires in COVID-19. The overall study: Both acute and convalescent COVID-19 samples were obtained from the United States, Italy and Spain. T cells, B-cell-depleted T cells, or PBMCs supplied cDNA or gDNA.

As originally analysed: Scientists estimated how many nucleated cells there were by amplifying reference gene primers. Some clones are missing from TCRdb's copy, which holds only in-frame ones; the method was immunoSEQ multiplex PCR. The D gene and trimming were derived from the DNA, and the V and J assignments and clone size from that table. The sample has 120,000 or so clones; less than 90% are singletons. V lost 8 bases to trimming and J lost 7 bases; unmatched junction nucleotides: 9. Germline lookup yields CDR1 SNHLY and CDR2 FYNNEI. This CDR3 spans 13 amino acids. This clone was observed a few times.

The rearrangement uses TRBV2 and TRBJ2-7; 9 nucleotides agree with TRBD1. What was sequenced was peripheral blood. The TCR originated in a man older than 75 with active or convalescent COVID-19. The CDR3 sequence is CASSTGTGTEQYF. The CDR3 region has the DNA TGTGCCAGCTCCACCGGGACAGGGACGGAGCAGTACTTC.